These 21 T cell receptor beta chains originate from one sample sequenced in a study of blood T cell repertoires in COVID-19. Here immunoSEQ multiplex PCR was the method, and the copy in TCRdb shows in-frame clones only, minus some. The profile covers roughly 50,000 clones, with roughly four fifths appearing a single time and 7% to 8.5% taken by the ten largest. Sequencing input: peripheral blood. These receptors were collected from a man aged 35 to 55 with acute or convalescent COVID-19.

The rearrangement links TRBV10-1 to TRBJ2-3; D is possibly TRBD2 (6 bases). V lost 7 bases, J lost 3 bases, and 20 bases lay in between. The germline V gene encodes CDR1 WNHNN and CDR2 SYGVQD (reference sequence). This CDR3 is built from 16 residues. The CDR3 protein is CASTQPPSARTDTQYF. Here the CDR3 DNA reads TGCGCCAGCACCCAACCTCCTAGCGCCCGGACAGATACGCAGTATTTT.

This chain's CDR3 is CASSISTGINQPQHF. The DNA of the CDR3 is TGTGCCAGTAGTATAAGCACAGGGATCAATCAGCCCCAGCATTTT. This chain joins TRBV19 and TRBJ1-5, with a tentative D call TRBD1 (6 bases). Germline V gene data show CDR1 as LNHDA and CDR2 as SQIVND (reference sequence). The ends were cut back, 2 bases at V and 3 bases at J, with 11 bases in the middle. The CDR3 extends over 15 amino acids.

CDR3 region: CASSSRTATDTQYF. The DNA for the CDR3 is TGTGCCAGCAGCTCCCGGACTGCCACAGATACGCAGTATTTT. V and J are TRBV7-8 and TRBJ2-3, with D maybe TRBD2 (5 bases). V was shortened by 4 bases and J by 2 bases, with 10 bases between the two germline ends. There are 14 residues in the CDR3. Germline CDR1 reads SGHVS; CDR2 reads FQNEAQ.

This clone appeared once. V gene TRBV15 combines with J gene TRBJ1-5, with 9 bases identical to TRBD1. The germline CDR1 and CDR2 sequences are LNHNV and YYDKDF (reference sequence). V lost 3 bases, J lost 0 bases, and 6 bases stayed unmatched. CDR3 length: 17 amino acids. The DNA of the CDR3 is TGTGCCACCAGCAGGGGACAGGGAGATTATAGCAATCAGCCCCAGCATTTT. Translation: CATSRGQGDYSNQPQHF.

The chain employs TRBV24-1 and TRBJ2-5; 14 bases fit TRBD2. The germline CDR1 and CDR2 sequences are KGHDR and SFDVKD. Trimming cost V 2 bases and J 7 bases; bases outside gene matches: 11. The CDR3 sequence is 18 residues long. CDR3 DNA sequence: TGTGCCACCAGTGATTGGCGGGGGACTAGCGGGGGCCGTGGGACCCAGTACTTC. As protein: CATSDWRGTSGGRGTQYF.

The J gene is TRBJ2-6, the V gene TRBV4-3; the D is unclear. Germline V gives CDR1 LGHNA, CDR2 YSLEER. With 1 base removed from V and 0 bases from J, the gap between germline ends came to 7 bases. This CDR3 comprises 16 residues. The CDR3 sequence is CASSQVGGSGANVLTF. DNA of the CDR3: TGCGCCAGCAGCCAAGTCGGCGGCTCTGGGGCCAACGTCCTGACTTTC.

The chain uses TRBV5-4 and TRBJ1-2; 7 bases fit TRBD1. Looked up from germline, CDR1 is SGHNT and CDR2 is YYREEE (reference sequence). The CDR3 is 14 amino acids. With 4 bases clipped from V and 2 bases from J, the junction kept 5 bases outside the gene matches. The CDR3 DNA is TGTGCCAGCAGCCCTCAACAGGGGAACTATGGCTACACCTTC. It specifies CASSPQQGNYGYTF.

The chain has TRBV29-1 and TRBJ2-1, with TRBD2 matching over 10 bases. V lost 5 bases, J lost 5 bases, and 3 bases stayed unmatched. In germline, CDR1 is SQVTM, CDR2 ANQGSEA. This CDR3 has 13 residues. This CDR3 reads CSVSGGANNEQFF. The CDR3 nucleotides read TGCAGCGTTAGCGGGGGGGCAAACAATGAGCAGTTCTTC.

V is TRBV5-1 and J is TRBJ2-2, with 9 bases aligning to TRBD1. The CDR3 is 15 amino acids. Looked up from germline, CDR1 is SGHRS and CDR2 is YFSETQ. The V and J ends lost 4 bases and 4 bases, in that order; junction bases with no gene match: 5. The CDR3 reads CASSPGTGFTGELFF. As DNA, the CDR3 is TGCGCCAGCAGCCCGGGGACAGGGTTCACCGGGGAGCTGTTTTTT.

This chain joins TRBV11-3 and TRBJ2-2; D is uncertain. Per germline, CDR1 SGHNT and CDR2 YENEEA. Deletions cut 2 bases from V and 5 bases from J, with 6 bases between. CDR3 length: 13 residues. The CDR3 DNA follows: TGTGCCAGCAGCTTATCCGGTACCGGGGAGCTGTTTTTT. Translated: CASSLSGTGELFF.

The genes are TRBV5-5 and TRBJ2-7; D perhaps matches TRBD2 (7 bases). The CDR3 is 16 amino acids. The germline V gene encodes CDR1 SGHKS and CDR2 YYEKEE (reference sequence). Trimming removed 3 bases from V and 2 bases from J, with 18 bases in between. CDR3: CASSWGPGGVTYEQYF. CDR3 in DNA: TGTGCCAGCAGCTGGGGGCCGGGGGGCGTCACCTACGAGCAGTACTTC.

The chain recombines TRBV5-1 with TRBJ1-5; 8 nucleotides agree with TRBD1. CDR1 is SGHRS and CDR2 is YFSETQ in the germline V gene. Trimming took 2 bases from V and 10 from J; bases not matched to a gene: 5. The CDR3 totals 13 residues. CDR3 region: CASSFRGPYPQHF. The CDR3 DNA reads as TGCGCCAGCAGCTTCAGGGGGCCGTATCCCCAGCATTTT.

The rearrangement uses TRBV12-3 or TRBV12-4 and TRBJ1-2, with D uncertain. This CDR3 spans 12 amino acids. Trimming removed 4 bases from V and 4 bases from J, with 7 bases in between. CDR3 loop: CASSYAGYGYTF. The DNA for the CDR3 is TGTGCCAGCAGTTACGCAGGCTATGGCTACACCTTC.

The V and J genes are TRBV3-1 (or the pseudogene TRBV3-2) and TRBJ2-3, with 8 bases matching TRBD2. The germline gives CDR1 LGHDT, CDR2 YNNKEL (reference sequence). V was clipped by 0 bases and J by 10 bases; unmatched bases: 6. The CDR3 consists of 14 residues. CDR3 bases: TGTGCCAGCAGCCAAGAACCAGCGGGGGTGCCGCAGTATTTT. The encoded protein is CASSQEPAGVPQYF.

CDR3 residues: CASSQSTGQGRCNQPQHF. DNA for the CDR3: TGCGCCAGCAGTCAATCTACGGGACAGGGACGTTGCAATCAGCCCCAGCATTTT. This chain joins TRBV23-1 and TRBJ1-5; 9 nucleotides agree with TRBD1. TRBV23-1 is noted as an ORF with a role that remains uncertain. The CDR3 covers 18 residues. With V trimmed by 0 bases and J by 2 bases, 8 bases remained unmatched.

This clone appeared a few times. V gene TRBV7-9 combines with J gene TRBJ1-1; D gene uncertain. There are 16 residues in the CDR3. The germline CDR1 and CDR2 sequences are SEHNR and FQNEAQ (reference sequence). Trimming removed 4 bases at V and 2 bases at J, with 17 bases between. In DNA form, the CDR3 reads TGTGCCAGCAGCTCGGGTCAGACGTTAGTTAACACTGAAGCTTTCTTT. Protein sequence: CASSSGQTLVNTEAFF.

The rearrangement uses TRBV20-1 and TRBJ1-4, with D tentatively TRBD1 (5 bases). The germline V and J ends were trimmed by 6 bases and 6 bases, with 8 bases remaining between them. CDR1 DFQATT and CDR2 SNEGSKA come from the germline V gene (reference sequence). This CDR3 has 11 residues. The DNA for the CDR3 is TGCAGTGCCGGGACTGATGAAAAACTGTTTTTT. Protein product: CSAGTDEKLFF.

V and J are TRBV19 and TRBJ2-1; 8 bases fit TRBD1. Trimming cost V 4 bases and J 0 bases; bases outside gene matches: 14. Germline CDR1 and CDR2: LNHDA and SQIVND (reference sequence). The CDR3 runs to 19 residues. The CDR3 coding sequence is TGTGCCAGTAGTAGCCGCTCGCAGGGGGCTATCAGCTCCTACAATGAGCAGTTCTTC. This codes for CASSSRSQGAISSYNEQFF.

The CDR3 loop is CASRATGGSYEQYF. CDR3 sequence (DNA): TGTGCCAGCAGGGCGACAGGGGGCTCCTACGAGCAGTACTTC. V is TRBV2 and J is TRBJ2-7, with 9 bases lining up with TRBD1. The length of the CDR3 is 14 residues. Germline assignment: CDR1 SNHLY and CDR2 FYNNEI. V dropped 6 bases and J dropped 0; count of bases not matched to a gene: 3.

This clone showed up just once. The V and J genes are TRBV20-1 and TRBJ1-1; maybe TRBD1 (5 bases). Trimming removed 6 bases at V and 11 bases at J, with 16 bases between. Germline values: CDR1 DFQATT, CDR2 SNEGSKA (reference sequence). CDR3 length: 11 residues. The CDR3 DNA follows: TGCAGTGCCTCAGGGTTGGCTCGGGCTTTCTTT. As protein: CSASGLARAFF.

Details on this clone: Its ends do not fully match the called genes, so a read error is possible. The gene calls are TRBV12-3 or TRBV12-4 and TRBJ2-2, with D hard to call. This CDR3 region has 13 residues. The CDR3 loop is CTSSWRNTGELFF. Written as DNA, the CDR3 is TGTACCAGCAGTTGGAGGAACACCGGGGAGCTGTTTTTT.